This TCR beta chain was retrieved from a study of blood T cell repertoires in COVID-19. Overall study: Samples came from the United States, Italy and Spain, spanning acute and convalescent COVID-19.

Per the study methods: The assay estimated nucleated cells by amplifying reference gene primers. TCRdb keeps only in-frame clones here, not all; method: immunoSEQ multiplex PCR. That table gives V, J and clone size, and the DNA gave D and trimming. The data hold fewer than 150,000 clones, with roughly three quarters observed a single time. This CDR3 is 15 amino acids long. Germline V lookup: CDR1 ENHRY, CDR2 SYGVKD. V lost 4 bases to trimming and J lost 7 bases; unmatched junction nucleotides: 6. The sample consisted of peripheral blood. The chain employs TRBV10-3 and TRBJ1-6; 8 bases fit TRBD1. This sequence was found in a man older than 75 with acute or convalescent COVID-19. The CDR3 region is CAISADRVSNSPLHF. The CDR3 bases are TGTGCCATCAGTGCGGACAGGGTTTCGAATTCACCCCTCCACTTT.